There are many counts of the clone carrying this T cell receptor (beta chain). Its target is unknown. The data belong to a study of identical twins. Overall study findings and caveats: Instead of following the same donors, the conclusions were based on cross-sectional statistical analysis. A lower insertion count was a feature of abundant cord blood beta clonotypes, with no such feature in memory repertoires.

TCRdb processed the 5' RACE reads anew with MiXCR; each CDR3 protein has one entry. Of a few hundred thousand distinct CDR3 sequences in the sample, roughly a tenth were seen once. The TCR originated in a man over 45 in good health. Input material: memory T cells sorted from blood.

The CDR3 nucleotides are TGTGCCAGCAGCTTGGAGACTAGCGGGTTGAATGAGCAGTTCTTC. Translating it yields CASSLETSGLNEQFF. The chain employs TRBV5-4 and TRBJ2-1; TRBD2 matches 10 bases. This CDR3 region has 15 residues. Germline V gene lookup returns CDR1 SGHNT and CDR2 YYREEE (reference sequence). V shed 0 bases, J shed 7 bases, and the junction held 4 bases outside the gene matches.